The TCR beta chain described here comes from a study of beta chain features in type 1 diabetes. About this clone itself: Its cognate antigen is unknown.

Isolation of CD4+ naive, central memory, regulatory and stem cell-like memory cells was achieved by sorting via CD45RO/CCR7/CD25/CD127/CD95/CD27. Study-level results: The question left open here concerned HLA type influencing TCRB rearrangement. Compared to healthy donors, patients appeared to have naive, central memory and Treg TCRB repertoires that were more alike. Shortening that was moderate but significant affected the TCRB CDR3s of Type 1 diabetes patients in all four CD4+ subsets. Among type 1 diabetes patients, VDJ junctions had fewer insertions and more deletions.

Reverse transcribing all isolated RNA meant expressed TCRB transcripts were sequenced. Sequenced by immunoSEQ multiplex PCR; TCRdb stores in-frame clones only, minus some. Here the sample spans around 650,000 clones, roughly 12% being singletons. This TCR came from a man between 25 and 39 years old with type 1 diabetes. The specimen sequenced was naive CD4+ T cells from blood.

This CDR3 reads CASSRLNEKLFF. In nucleotides, the CDR3 is TGTGCCAGCAGCCGTCTAAATGAAAAACTGTTTTTT. The rearrangement joins TRBV7-2 to TRBJ1-4, with unresolved D. This CDR3 region has 12 residues. Germline CDR1 SGHTA, CDR2 FQGNSA. V was cut by 5 bases and J by 5 bases, with 6 bases left in between.